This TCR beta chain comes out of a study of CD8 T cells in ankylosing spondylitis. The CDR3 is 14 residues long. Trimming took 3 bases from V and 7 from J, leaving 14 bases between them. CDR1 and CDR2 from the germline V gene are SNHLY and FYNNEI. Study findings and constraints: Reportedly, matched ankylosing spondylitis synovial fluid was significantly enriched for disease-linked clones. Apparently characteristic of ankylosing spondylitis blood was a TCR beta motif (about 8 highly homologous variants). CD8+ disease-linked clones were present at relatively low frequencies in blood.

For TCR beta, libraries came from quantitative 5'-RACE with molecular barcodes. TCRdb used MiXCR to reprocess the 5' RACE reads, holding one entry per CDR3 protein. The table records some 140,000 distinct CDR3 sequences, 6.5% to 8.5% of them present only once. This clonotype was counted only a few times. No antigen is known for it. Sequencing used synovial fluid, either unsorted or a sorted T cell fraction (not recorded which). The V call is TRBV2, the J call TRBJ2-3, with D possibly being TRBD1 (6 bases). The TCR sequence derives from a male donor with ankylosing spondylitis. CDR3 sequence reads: CASSDLGQGHTQYF. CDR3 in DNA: TGTGCCAGCAGTGATTTGGGACAAGGGCATACGCAGTATTTT.